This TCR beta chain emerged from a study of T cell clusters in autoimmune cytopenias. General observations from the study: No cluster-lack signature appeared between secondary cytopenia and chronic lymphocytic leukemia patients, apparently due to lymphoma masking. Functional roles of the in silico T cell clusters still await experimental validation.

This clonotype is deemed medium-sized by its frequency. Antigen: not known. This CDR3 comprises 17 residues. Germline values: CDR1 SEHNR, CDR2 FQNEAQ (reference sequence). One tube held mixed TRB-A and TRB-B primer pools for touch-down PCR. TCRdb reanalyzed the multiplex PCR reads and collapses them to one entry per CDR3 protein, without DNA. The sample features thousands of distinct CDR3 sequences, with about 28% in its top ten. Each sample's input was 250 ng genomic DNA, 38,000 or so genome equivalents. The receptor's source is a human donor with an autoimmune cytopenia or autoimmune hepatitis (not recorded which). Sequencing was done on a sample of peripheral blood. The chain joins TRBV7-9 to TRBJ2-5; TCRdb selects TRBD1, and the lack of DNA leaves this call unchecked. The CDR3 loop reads CASSLPSSTESVETQYF.